Sequencing of this T cell receptor (beta chain) was carried out in a study of STAT3 mutations in large granular lymphocyte leukemia. The wider study: Canonical activating STAT3 mutations were detected in roughly half of the longitudinally sequenced T-LGLL patients. Over half of T-LGLL patients had one or more immunosuppressive regimens.

Libraries were prepared by immunoSEQ multiplex PCR; TCRdb keeps only in-frame clonotypes and omits some of them. The sample carries roughly 13,000 clones, around nine tenths recorded once. Whole-study results and caveats: Every T-cell large granular lymphocyte leukemia patient had at least one immunodominant TCR beta clonotype. Samples missed the first appearance of the clone.

The CDR3 runs to 13 residues. Trimming shortened V by 1 base and J by 4 bases, and 5 bases separated the two germline ends. Germline CDR1 reads SGHTA; CDR2 reads FQGNSA. Notes on this clone: As yet, its antigen is unknown.

V usage is TRBV7-2 and J usage is TRBJ2-1; D not certain. Sequences were obtained from peripheral blood mononuclear cells. The receptor's source is a man between 40 and 49 years old with T-cell large granular lymphocyte leukemia. Some clones in this sample may be carry-over from other donors' samples. CDR3 in DNA: TGTGCCAGCAGCTTAGGTTTTTACAATGAGCAGTTCTTC. It encodes CASSLGFYNEQFF.